The source of this T cell receptor beta chain is a study of blood T cell repertoires in COVID-19. Across the study: Acute and convalescent COVID-19 specimens originated in the United States, Italy and Spain. Sample material is recorded as cDNA or gDNA derived from T cells, B-cell-depleted T cells, or PBMCs.

Patients at the Seattle site were enrolled during active infection and followed longitudinally. The CDR3 length is 14 residues. Germline V lookup: CDR1 ENHRY, CDR2 SYGVKD. With 7 bases removed from V and 2 bases from J, the gap between germline ends came to 12 bases. Per the original data handling: Reference gene primer amplification yielded estimated nucleated cell counts. Sequenced by immunoSEQ multiplex PCR; TCRdb stores in-frame clones only, minus some. That table is the source of V, J and clone size, and D and trimming were worked out from the DNA. There are 350,000 or so clones in the sample; 89% occur only once, and 3.5% to 4% lies in the top ten.

The sample was peripheral blood. The sequence was obtained from a woman aged 55-75 years with COVID-19, enrolled during active disease. The gene calls are TRBV10-3 and TRBJ1-5; D is ambiguous. CDR3 loop: CAIKTGNGNQPQHF. The CDR3 region has the DNA TGTGCCATCAAAACCGGGAACGGCAATCAGCCCCAGCATTTT.